One and the same sample provided the 18 T cell receptor beta chains below, sequenced in a study of vaccination and CD4 T cells after COVID-19. Time point of the sample: late sampling 161 to 241 days after vaccination in a few convalescent patients. Treatment reported: approximately 11-day PBMC culture with coronavirus spike peptide pools or control peptides (ViraFEST assay). The antigens of these receptors remain unknown. The Oncomine TCR Beta short-read assay generated sequence data from the DNA of cultured CD4+ T cells. TCRdb called the PCR reads again in MiXCR, with one record for every CDR3 protein. The sample lists tens of thousands of distinct CDR3 sequences, 32% occurring once. Sequencing used CD4+ T cells from blood, cultured in vitro, obtained about 7 months after SARS-CoV-2 vaccination. The receptors were sampled from a human donor who had recovered from COVID-19.

The CDR3 protein is CATSDSPGLGPGANVLTF. In nucleotides, the CDR3 is TGTGCCACCAGTGATTCTCCAGGGCTGGGTCCGGGGGCCAACGTCCTGACTTTC. V usage is TRBV24-1 and J usage is TRBJ2-6; possible D gene TRBD1, 5 bases. V was pared by 2 bases and J by 4 bases, with 17 bases between. Germline CDR1 is KGHDR and CDR2 is SFDVKD. The length of the CDR3 is 18 residues.

The chain is built from TRBV7-2 and TRBJ2-1; 12 nucleotides align to TRBD2. This CDR3 comprises 16 residues. Germline CDR1 is SGHTA and CDR2 is FQGNSA. V lost 6 bases to trimming and J lost 6 bases; unmatched junction nucleotides: 9. The CDR3 sequence is CASRFSSGGVSNEQFF. CDR3 in DNA: TGTGCCAGCAGATTCTCTAGCGGGGGGGTATCCAATGAGCAGTTCTTC.

The chain is built from TRBV4-3 and TRBJ1-2, with D maybe TRBD1 (5 bases). V lost 0 bases, J lost 3 bases, and 20 bases lay in between. Germline V gene lookup returns CDR1 LGHNA and CDR2 YSLEER. CDR3 length: 18 residues. This CDR3 is CASSQEWAVPLGDYGYTF. For the CDR3, the DNA is TGCGCCAGCAGCCAAGAGTGGGCGGTTCCATTGGGGGACTATGGCTACACCTTC.

The chain combines TRBV18 with TRBJ1-1, with D hard to call. The germline V gene encodes CDR1 KGHSH and CDR2 LQKENI. There are 11 residues in the CDR3. The germline V and J ends were trimmed by 3 bases and 2 bases, with 1 base remaining between them. CDR3 residues: CASSPNTEAFF. The CDR3, as DNA: TGTGCCAGCTCACCTAACACTGAAGCTTTCTTT.

The rearrangement uses TRBV7-2 and TRBJ2-4, with 13 bases fitting TRBD2. Germline V gives CDR1 SGHTA, CDR2 FQGNSA. V dropped 1 base and J dropped 7; count of bases not matched to a gene: 10. The CDR3 sequence is 18 residues long. CDR3 in amino acids: CASSLVGGLAGRENIQYF. The CDR3 DNA follows: TGTGCCAGCAGCTTAGTAGGGGGACTAGCGGGGCGGGAGAACATTCAGTACTTC.

This rearrangement joins TRBV6-1 to TRBJ2-7; D call uncertain. Between the trimmed V and J ends, which lost 8 bases and 2 bases, there was a span of 19 bases. Germline V lookup: CDR1 MNHNS, CDR2 SASEGT. The CDR3 runs 15 residues. The CDR3 reads CASAMQIGYPYEQYF. CDR3 nucleotide sequence: TGTGCCAGCGCGATGCAGATTGGATATCCCTACGAGCAGTACTTC.

The chain couples TRBV2 to TRBJ2-3; D gene uncertain. Trimming stripped 4 bases from V and 9 bases from J, with 8 bases between. This CDR3 has 11 amino acids. CDR1 and CDR2 (germline): SNHLY, FYNNEI. The CDR3 loop reads CASSGADTQYF. In DNA, the CDR3 is TGTGCCAGCAGTGGCGCGGACACGCAGTATTTT.

V is TRBV6-1 and J is TRBJ2-7; D not certain. The CDR3 length is 13 residues. Deletions cut 6 bases from V and 4 bases from J, with 13 bases between. CDR1 and CDR2 from the germline V gene are MNHNS and SASEGT. CDR3 in amino acids: CASSKERRYEQYF. The CDR3 nucleotides read TGTGCCAGCAGCAAAGAAAGACGGTACGAGCAGTACTTC.

This clonotype was counted a few times. This chain connects TRBV28 to TRBJ2-7; 10 bases are shared with TRBD1. Germline V CDR1 and CDR2: MDHEN, SYDVKM. CDR3 length: 17 amino acids. The trim removed 6 bases at V and 2 bases at J, leaving 13 bases unmatched. The CDR3 spells CASSRPPGQGVPYEQYF. The CDR3 DNA follows: TGTGCCAGCAGCCGTCCCCCCGGACAGGGGGTCCCCTACGAGCAGTACTTC.

This sequence joins TRBV24-1 and TRBJ2-1; D unclear. The V and J ends lost 6 bases and 4 bases respectively, with 3 bases between them. Germline CDR1 and CDR2: KGHDR and SFDVKD. The CDR3 extends over 11 amino acids. This CDR3 reads CATSLYNEQFF. The CDR3 nucleotides are TGTGCCACCAGTCTGTACAATGAGCAGTTCTTC.

The gene calls are TRBV11-2 and TRBJ1-1; D is unclear. Trimming removed 7 bases at V and 11 bases at J, with 17 bases between. Germline V gene data show CDR1 as SGHAT and CDR2 as FQNNGV. The CDR3 totals 12 residues. DNA for the CDR3: TGTGCCAGCAACCTCCAACATCTCAAGGCTTTCTTT. This translates into CASNLQHLKAFF.

The chain links TRBV5-5 to TRBJ2-7; D gene uncertain. Between the trimmed V and J ends, which lost 4 bases and 6 bases, there was a span of 17 bases. Looked up from germline, CDR1 is SGHKS and CDR2 is YYEKEE (reference sequence). The CDR3 covers 14 residues. The CDR3 is CASSLQFAVGEQYF. Written as DNA, the CDR3 is TGTGCCAGCAGCCTCCAGTTCGCCGTTGGCGAGCAGTACTTC.

This clonotype was seen only a few times. The rearrangement uses TRBV19 and TRBJ1-2; D is unresolved. Germline-derived CDR1 and CDR2 are LNHDA and SQIVND (reference sequence). This CDR3 contains 14 residues. Trimming cost V 6 bases and J 1 base, with 12 bases left between them. The CDR3, as DNA: TGTGCCAGTAGGCGTACAGATATTAACTATGGCTACACCTTC. Protein sequence: CASRRTDINYGYTF. The full variable domain, its missing parts supplied by reference TRBV19 and TRBJ1-2, is DGGITQSPKYLFRKEGQNVTLSCEQNLNHDAMYWYRQDPGQGLRLIYYSQIVNDFQKGDIAEGYSVSREKKESFPLTVTSAQKNPTAFYLCASRRTDINYGYTFGSGTRLTVV.

This clonotype was observed a single time. CDR3 region: CASSFSRSGNTIYF. The DNA of the CDR3 is TGTGCCAGCAGCTTTAGTCGCTCTGGAAACACCATATATTTT. J is TRBJ1-3 and V is TRBV7-2; no clear D. This CDR3 has 14 amino acids. In germline, CDR1 is SGHTA, CDR2 FQGNSA. Trimming took 3 bases from V and 0 from J, leaving 6 bases between them.

The chain combines TRBV6-1 with TRBJ2-5; 7 nucleotides align to TRBD2. Trimming removed 4 bases from V and 2 bases from J; junction bases left unmatched: 7. The CDR3 has 15 amino acids. Per the germline V gene, CDR1 is MNHNS and CDR2 is SASEGT. The CDR3 sequence: CASSGNSGPQETQYF. The CDR3 DNA follows: TGTGCCAGCAGTGGGAATAGCGGGCCTCAAGAGACCCAGTACTTC.

The chain carries TRBV24-1 and TRBJ2-3; 8 bases align to TRBD1. V shed 6 bases, J shed 3 bases, and the junction held 19 bases outside the gene matches. Germline CDR1 and CDR2: KGHDR and SFDVKD. The CDR3 loop spans 19 amino acids. The CDR3 loop is CATSSRAGRGQKGTDTQYF. DNA of the CDR3: TGTGCCACCAGTTCGAGGGCGGGCAGGGGGCAGAAGGGGACAGATACGCAGTATTTT.

The rearrangement joins TRBV15 to TRBJ2-5; D is uncertain. V was shortened by 4 bases and J by 5 bases, with 14 bases between the two germline ends. This CDR3 comprises 14 residues. Germline V gives CDR1 LNHNV, CDR2 YYDKDF (reference sequence). CDR3: CATSMTLTWETQYF. The DNA of the CDR3 is TGTGCCACCAGCATGACTTTGACGTGGGAGACCCAGTACTTC.

This chain connects TRBV11-3 to TRBJ2-3, with no clear D. The CDR3 loop spans 12 amino acids. Germline CDR1 SGHNT, CDR2 YENEEA. The V end lost 5 bases, the J end lost 4 bases, and 7 bases lay between the germline ends. Here the CDR3 DNA reads TGTGCCAGCAGCGAGTATGCAGATACGCAGTATTTT. Translated, it gives CASSEYADTQYF.